The text below deals with one TCR beta chain. Its antigen remains unidentified. No base-level quality is on record; no much larger clone is a single base apart. This record belongs to a study of early T cells in non-severe SARS-CoV-2 infection (dated by TCRdb to about 2021). Regarding the research as a whole: Bulk RNA from unsorted whole blood was used for TCR sequencing, so alpha and beta chains could not be paired. Beyond this particular receptor, the publication reports: VDJdb matching was skewed toward anti-spike CD8 responses and likely underestimated virus-specific expansions, missing private and CD4 specificities.

Unmatched junction bases come to 0, with V trimmed by 2 bases and J by 0 bases. The germline V gene yields ENHRY for CDR1 and SYGVKD for CDR2. Taken from cysteine to phenylalanine, the CDR3 has 15 residues. Of the read, only the CDR3 DNA is kept; its 45 bases are in frame from base 1. The library was prepared using 5' RACE. Sequencing was performed on a NextSeq 500. In the TCR library protocol, unique molecular identifiers were attached to individual cDNA molecules to correct for PCR bias and sequencing error. Sequencing covered both TCR alpha and beta chains, and within each sample the abundances of alpha and beta sequences were tightly co-correlated. Regarding the original processing steps: Decombinator V4 was used to annotate TCR sequences for V gene, J gene and CDR3. TCRs were defined as expanded if a significant change between any two time points was detected under a Poisson model with p below 0.0001. TCR abundances were normalised to the total number of TCRs sequenced per sample and were expressed as counts per million. MAIT TCRs were defined by TRAV1-2 paired with TRAJ12, TRAJ20 or TRAJ33, and iNKT TCRs by TRAV10 paired with TRAJ18. A search of VDJdb, accessed on 1 November 2021, was run for TCRs annotated to CMV, EBV and SARS-CoV-2, with TCRs annotated for multiple antigens excluded. TCRdb reprocessing: public reads trimmed at Q25 with fastp, clones called with MiXCR, in-frame beta chains kept. Duplicate CDR3 protein sequences are folded into a single record with the most common DNA and genes. What appears here as the V and J calls and clone size reflects TCRdb's work, not the paper's. For this sample the table gives roughly 56,000 distinct CDR3 sequences, of which over 7% were detected only once. Around 4% of the sample is held by the ten biggest clonotypes.

The study was a case-control design nested within a healthcare worker cohort in London, UK, with weekly nasopharyngeal swab PCR tests and blood sampling. Between 23 and 31 March 2020, the week of the UK lockdown, healthcare workers were enrolled and then followed up weekly for as long as 16 weeks. The chain is made from TRBV10-3 and TRBJ2-7; 11 middle bases align to TRBD2. The sequencing input was whole blood. The clonotype originates from an adult who was a healthcare worker with PCR-confirmed SARS-CoV-2 infection or an uninfected control (not recorded which). The sequence in DNA is TGTGCCATCAGTGAGACTAGCGGGAGCTCCTACGAGCAGTACTTC. This gives the protein CAISETSGSSYEQYF.